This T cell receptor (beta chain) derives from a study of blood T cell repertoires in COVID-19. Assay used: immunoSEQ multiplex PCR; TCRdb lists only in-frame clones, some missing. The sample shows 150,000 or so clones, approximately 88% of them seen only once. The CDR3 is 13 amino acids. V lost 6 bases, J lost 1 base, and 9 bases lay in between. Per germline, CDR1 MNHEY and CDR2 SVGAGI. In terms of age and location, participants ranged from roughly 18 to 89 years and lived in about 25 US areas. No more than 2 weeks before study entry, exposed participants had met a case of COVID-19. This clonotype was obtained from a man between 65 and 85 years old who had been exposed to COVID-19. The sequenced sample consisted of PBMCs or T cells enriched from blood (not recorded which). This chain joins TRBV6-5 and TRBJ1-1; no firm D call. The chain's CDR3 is CASSRRRNTEAFF. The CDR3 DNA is TGTGCCAGCAGCAGAAGAAGGAACACTGAAGCTTTCTTT.